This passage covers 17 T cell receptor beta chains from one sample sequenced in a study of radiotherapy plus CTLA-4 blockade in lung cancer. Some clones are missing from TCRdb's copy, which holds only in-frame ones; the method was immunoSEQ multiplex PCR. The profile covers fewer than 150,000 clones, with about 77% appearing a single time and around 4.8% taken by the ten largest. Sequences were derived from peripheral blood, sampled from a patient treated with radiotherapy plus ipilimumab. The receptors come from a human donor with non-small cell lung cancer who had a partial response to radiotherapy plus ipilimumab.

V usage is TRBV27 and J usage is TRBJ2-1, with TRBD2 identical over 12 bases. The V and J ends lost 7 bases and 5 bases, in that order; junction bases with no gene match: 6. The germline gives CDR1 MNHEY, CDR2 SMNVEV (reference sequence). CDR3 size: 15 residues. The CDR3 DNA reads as TGTGCCAGCACCCTACTAGCGGGAGGTAACAATGAGCAGTTCTTC. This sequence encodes CASTLLAGGNNEQFF.

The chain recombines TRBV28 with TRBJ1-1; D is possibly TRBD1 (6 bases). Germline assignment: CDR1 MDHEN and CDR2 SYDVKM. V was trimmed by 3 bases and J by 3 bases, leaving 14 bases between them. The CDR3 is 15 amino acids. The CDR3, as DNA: TGTGCCAGCAGTTTCCGGACAGCTTACTACACTGAAGCTTTCTTT. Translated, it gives CASSFRTAYYTEAFF. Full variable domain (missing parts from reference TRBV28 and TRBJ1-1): DVKVTQSSRYLVKRTGEKVFLECVQDMDHENMFWYRQDPGLGLRLIYFSYDVKMKEKGDIPEGYSVSREKKERFSLILESASTNQTSMYLCASSFRTAYYTEAFFGQGTRLTVV.

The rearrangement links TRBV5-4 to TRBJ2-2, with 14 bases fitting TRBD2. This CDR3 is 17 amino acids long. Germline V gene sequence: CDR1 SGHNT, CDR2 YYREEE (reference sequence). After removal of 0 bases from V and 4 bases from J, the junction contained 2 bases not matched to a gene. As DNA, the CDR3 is TGTGCCAGCAGCTTGGCGGGACTAGCGGGAGTCACCGGGGAGCTGTTTTTT. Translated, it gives CASSLAGLAGVTGELFF.

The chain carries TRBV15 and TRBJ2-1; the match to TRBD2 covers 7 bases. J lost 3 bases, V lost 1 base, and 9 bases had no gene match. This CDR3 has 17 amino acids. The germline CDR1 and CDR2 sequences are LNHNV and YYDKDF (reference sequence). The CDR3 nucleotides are TGTGCCACCAGCAGAGTAGAAGCGGCTAGCGGCTACAATGAGCAGTTCTTC. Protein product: CATSRVEAASGYNEQFF.

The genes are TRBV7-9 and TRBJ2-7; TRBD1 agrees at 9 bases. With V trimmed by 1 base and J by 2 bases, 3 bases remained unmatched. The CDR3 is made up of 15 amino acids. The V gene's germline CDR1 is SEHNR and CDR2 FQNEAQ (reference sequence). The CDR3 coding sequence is TGTGCCAGCAGCTTAGGGGACAGGGTAACCTACGAGCAGTACTTC. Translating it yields CASSLGDRVTYEQYF.

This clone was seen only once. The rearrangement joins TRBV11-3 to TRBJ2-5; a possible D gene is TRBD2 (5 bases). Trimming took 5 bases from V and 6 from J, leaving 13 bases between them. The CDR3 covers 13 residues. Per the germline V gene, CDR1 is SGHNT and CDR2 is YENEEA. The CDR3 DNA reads TGTGCCAGCAGCCCTACGGGGAGTAAGACCCAGTACTTC. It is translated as CASSPTGSKTQYF.

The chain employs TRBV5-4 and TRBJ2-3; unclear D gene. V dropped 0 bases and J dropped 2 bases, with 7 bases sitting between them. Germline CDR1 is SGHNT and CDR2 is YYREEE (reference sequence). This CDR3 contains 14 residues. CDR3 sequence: CASSLVSYTDTQYF. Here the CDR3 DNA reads TGTGCCAGCAGCTTGGTATCTTACACAGATACGCAGTATTTT.

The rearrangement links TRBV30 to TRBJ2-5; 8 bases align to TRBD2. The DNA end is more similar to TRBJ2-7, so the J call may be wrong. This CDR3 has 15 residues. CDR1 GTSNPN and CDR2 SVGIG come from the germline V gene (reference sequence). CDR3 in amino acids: CAWSVREGISYEQYF. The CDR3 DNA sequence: TGTGCCTGGAGTGTACGGGAGGGAATATCCTACGAGCAGTACTTC.

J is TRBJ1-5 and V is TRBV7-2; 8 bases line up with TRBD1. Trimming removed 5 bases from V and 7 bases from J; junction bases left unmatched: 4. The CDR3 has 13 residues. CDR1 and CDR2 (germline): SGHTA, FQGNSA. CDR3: CASSDRGGQPQHF. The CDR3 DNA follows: TGTGCCAGCAGCGACAGGGGCGGCCAGCCCCAGCATTTT.

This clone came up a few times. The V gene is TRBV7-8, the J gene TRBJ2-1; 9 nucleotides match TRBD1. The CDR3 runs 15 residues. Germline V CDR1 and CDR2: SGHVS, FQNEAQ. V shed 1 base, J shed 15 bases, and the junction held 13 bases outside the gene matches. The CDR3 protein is CASSLGDPRDRASFF. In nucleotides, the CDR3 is TGTGCCAGCAGCTTAGGTGACCCTCGGGACAGGGCTTCGTTCTTC.

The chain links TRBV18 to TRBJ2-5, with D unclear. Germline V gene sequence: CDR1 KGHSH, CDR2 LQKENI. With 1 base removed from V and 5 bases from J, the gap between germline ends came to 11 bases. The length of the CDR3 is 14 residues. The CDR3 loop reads CASSPLISLETQYF. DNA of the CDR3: TGTGCCAGCTCACCACTAATCTCTTTGGAGACCCAGTACTTC.

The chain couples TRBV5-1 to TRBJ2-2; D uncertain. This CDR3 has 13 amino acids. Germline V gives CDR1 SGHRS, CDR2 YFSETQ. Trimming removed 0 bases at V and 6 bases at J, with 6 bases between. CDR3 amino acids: CASSLGASGELFF. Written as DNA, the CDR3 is TGCGCCAGCAGCTTGGGGGCGTCCGGGGAGCTGTTTTTT.

Here the CDR3 reads CASRTQTGLRGELFF. The CDR3 DNA reads as TGTGCCAGCAGGACCCAGACAGGCTTACGCGGGGAGCTGTTTTTT. V is TRBV6-5 and J is TRBJ2-2; weak D call: TRBD1 (6 bases). Trimming took off 6 bases at V and 7 bases at J, with 18 bases between the two ends. Germline values: CDR1 MNHEY, CDR2 SVGAGI. The CDR3 is made up of 15 amino acids.

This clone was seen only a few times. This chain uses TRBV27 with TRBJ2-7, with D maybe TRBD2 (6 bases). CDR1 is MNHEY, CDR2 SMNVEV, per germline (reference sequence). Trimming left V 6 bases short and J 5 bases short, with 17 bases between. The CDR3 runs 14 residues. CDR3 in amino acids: CASSPDGSSDEQYF. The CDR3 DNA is TGTGCCAGCAGCCCGGACGGGAGCAGCGACGAGCAGTACTTC.

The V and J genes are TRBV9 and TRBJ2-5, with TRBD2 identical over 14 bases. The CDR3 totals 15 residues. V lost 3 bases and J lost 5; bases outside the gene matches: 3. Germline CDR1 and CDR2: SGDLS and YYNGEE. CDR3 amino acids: CASSGGLAGVETQYF. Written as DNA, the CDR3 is TGTGCCAGCAGCGGGGGACTAGCGGGAGTTGAGACCCAGTACTTC. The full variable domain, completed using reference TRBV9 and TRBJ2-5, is DSGVTQTPKHLITATGQRVTLRCSPRSGDLSVYWYQQSLDQGLQFLIQYYNGEERAKGNILERFSAQQFPDLHSELNLSSLELGDSALYFCASSGGLAGVETQYFGPGTRLLVL.

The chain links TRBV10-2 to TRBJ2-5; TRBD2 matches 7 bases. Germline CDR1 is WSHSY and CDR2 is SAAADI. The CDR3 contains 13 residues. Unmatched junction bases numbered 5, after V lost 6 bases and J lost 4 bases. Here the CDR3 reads CASSLIAGETQYF. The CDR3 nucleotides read TGCGCCAGCAGCTTAATAGCGGGAGAGACCCAGTACTTC.

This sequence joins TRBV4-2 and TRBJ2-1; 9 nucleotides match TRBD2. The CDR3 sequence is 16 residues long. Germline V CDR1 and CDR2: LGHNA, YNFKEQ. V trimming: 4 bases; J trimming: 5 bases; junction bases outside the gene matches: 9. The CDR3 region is CASSLGGPSGDNEQFF. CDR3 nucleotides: TGTGCCAGCAGCCTAGGCGGGCCTAGCGGGGACAATGAGCAGTTCTTC.